This T cell receptor beta chain comes out of a study of high-grade serous ovarian cancer treatment subgroups. Study-level findings and limits: Only CDR3 was analyzed; CDR1 and CDR2 were not.

The tumor samples were collected prior to definitive surgery or chemotherapy. The data were produced by immunoSEQ multiplex PCR, yet TCRdb's version contains in-frame clones alone and is incomplete. This table has some 20,000 clones, roughly 75% appearing once. Turning to this clone: Its specificity is not known.

This CDR3 has 13 amino acids. Trimming removed 4 bases at V and 6 bases at J, with 12 bases between. Germline V gene sequence: CDR1 SGHTA, CDR2 FQGNSA. V and J are TRBV7-2 and TRBJ1-1; D is uncertain. The source material was tumor tissue. This TCR was recovered from a human donor with high-grade serous ovarian cancer. The CDR3 loop is CASSSRILPEAFF. For the CDR3, the DNA is TGTGCCAGCAGCTCCAGGATTCTCCCTGAAGCTTTCTTT.